Shown below are 11 T cell receptor beta chains from a single sample sequenced in a study of blood T cells in healthy people across ages. The authors ran a second PCR of roughly 6 to 12 cycles using a sample-barcoded 5' primer and a J-beta primer mix. MiXCR, run by TCRdb on the 5' RACE reads, gives a single entry per CDR3 protein. The sample lists 780,000 or so distinct CDR3 sequences; more than 55% were seen once. Material: blood. Source of these receptors: a man in his forties or fifties in good health.

The chain carries TRBV10-3 and TRBJ1-2, with 7 bases lining up with TRBD1. Germline V CDR1 and CDR2: ENHRY, SYGVKD. J lost 9 bases, V lost 2 bases, and 6 bases had no gene match. This CDR3 spans 13 amino acids. As DNA, the CDR3 is TGTGCCATCAGTGAGGAAAACAGGGGCCGCTACACCTTC. It is translated as CAISEENRGRYTF.

The chain uses TRBV29-1 and TRBJ2-7; D perhaps matches TRBD1 (6 bases). The V end lost 6 bases, the J end lost 3 bases, and 12 bases lay between the germline ends. In germline, CDR1 is SQVTM, CDR2 ANQGSEA. The CDR3 consists of 12 residues. CDR3 sequence: CSVRDIFYEQYF. The CDR3 nucleotides are TGCAGCGTCCGGGACATATTCTACGAGCAGTACTTC.

This chain links TRBV7-2 with TRBJ2-3, with 8 bases fitting TRBD2. CDR3 length equals 15 residues. The germline CDR1 and CDR2 sequences are SGHTA and FQGNSA. Losses at the gene ends were 1 base for V and 9 bases for J; bases not matched to a gene: 9. The CDR3 DNA reads as TGTGCCAGCAGCTTAGGCGGGAGGCACCGAGGGACGCAGTATTTT. Translated: CASSLGGRHRGTQYF.

This chain joins TRBV18 and TRBJ1-2; no firm D call. Per germline, CDR1 KGHSH and CDR2 LQKENI. The CDR3 is 13 residues long. Trimming left V 6 bases short and J 3 bases short, with 11 bases between. DNA of the CDR3: TGTGCCAGCTCTTCGACGATGGACTATGGCTACACCTTC. The encoded protein is CASSSTMDYGYTF.

In this sample, this clonotype turned up a few times. The junction differs from germline at one of its ends, possibly a read error. V gene TRBV20-1 combines with J gene TRBJ1-6; 9 nucleotides agree with TRBD1. Germline V gives CDR1 DFQATT, CDR2 SNEGSKA (reference sequence). This CDR3 has 14 residues. In DNA, the CDR3 is TGCAGTGCTAGTCTCACAGGGGGCAATTCGCCCCTCCACTTT. Amino acids: CSASLTGGNSPLHF.

V gene TRBV7-2 combines with J gene TRBJ2-1; 9 positions agree with TRBD2. CDR1 is SGHTA and CDR2 is FQGNSA in the germline V gene. Trimming cost V 1 base and J 6 bases; bases outside gene matches: 4. The CDR3 length is 15 residues. CDR3 sequence reads: CASSLGIAGANEQFF. The CDR3 coding sequence is TGTGCCAGCAGCTTAGGGATAGCGGGGGCCAATGAGCAGTTCTTC.

This clonotype was picked up a small number of times. This chain connects TRBV6-6 to TRBJ2-1; D uncertain. The CDR3 totals 13 residues. Trimming pared 5 bases from V and 9 bases from J, leaving 14 bases between. Germline values: CDR1 MNHNY, CDR2 SVGAGI (reference sequence). The CDR3 loop is CASSPIISGEQFF. CDR3 DNA sequence: TGTGCCAGCAGTCCCATTATCTCGGGTGAGCAGTTCTTC.

This CDR3 reads CASSLMLAGINEQFF. The CDR3 DNA reads TGTGCCAGCAGTTTGATGCTAGCTGGAATCAATGAGCAGTTCTTC. V gene TRBV12-3 or TRBV12-4 combines with J gene TRBJ2-1; D is perhaps TRBD2 (5 bases). V gave up 3 bases and J gave up 6 bases, with 15 bases separating them. This CDR3 is built from 15 residues.

This clonotype occurred once. The gene calls are TRBV12-3 or TRBV12-4 and TRBJ2-4, with a weak D call TRBD2 (5 bases). V shed 3 bases and J shed 3 bases, with 12 bases lying between them. The CDR3 extends over 15 amino acids. The CDR3 loop reads CASSFFAEGKNIQYF. In DNA, the CDR3 is TGTGCCAGCAGTTTCTTCGCTGAGGGCAAAAACATTCAGTACTTC.

This clonotype was seen more than once but under ten times. V usage is TRBV7-2 and J usage is TRBJ2-7; D call uncertain. This CDR3 has 12 residues. CDR1 and CDR2 from the germline V gene are SGHTA and FQGNSA. With 6 bases removed from V and 6 bases from J, the gap between germline ends came to 12 bases. The CDR3 nucleotides are TGTGCCAGCAGTTCCCAGCCCCCCGAGCAGTACTTC. This translates into CASSSQPPEQYF.

V is TRBV4-3 and J is TRBJ2-7, with TRBD1 identical over 7 bases. Germline CDR1 and CDR2: LGHNA and YSLEER. CDR3 length: 14 amino acids. V lost 4 bases to trimming and J lost 2 bases; unmatched junction nucleotides: 5. CDR3 in amino acids: CASSPATGAYEQYF. The CDR3 DNA follows: TGCGCCAGCAGCCCCGCTACAGGGGCCTACGAGCAGTACTTC.